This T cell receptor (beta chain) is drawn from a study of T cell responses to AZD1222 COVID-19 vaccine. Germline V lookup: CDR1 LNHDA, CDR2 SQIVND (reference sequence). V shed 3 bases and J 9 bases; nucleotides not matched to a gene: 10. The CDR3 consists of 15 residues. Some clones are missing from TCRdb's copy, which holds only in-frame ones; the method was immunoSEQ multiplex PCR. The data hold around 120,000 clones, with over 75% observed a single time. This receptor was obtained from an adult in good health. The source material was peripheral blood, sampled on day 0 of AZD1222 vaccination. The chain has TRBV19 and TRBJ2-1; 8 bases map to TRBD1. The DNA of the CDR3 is TGTGCCAGTAGTATCCAGGGGGCGAAGGAGGTTGAGCAGTTCTTC. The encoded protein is CASSIQGAKEVEQFF.